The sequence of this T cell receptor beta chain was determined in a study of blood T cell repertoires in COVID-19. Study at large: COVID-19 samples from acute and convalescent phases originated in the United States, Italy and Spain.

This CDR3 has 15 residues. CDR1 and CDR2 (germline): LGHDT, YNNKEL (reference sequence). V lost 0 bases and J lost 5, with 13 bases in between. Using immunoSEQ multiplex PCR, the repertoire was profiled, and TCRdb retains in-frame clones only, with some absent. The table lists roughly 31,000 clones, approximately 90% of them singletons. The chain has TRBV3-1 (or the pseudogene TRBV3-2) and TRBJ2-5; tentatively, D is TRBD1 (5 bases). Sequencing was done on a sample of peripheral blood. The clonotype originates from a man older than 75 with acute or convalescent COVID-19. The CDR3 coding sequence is TGTGCCAGCAGCCAAGATCTTGCAGGGCGGGAGACCCAGTACTTC. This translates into CASSQDLAGRETQYF.